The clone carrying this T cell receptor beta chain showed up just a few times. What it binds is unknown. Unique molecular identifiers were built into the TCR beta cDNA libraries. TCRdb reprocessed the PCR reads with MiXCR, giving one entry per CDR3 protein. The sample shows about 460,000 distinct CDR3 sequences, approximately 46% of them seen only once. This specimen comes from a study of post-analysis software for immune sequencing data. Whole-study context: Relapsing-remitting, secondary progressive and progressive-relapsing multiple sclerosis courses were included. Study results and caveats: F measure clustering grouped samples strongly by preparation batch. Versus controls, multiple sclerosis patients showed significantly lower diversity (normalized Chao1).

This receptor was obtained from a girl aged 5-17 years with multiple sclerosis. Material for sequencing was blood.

CDR3 coding DNA: TGCGCCAGCACTTCTAGCGGGAGCTACAATGAGCAGTTCTTC. As protein: CASTSSGSYNEQFF. The V and J genes are TRBV5-1 and TRBJ2-1; 10 bases match TRBD2. The junction had 3 bases not matched to a gene; V was cut back by 6 bases and J by 3 bases. This CDR3 is 14 amino acids long. Germline-derived CDR1 and CDR2 are SGHRS and YFSETQ.